This T cell receptor (beta chain) is from a study of identical twins. The study, taken as a whole, reports: Twin pairs had excess sharing that was weaker in beta out-of-frame sequences. Memory repertoires showed no such pattern, whereas abundant cord blood beta clonotypes carried fewer insertions.

With 4 bases removed from V and 1 base from J, the gap between germline ends came to 13 bases. CDR3 size: 16 residues. The germline CDR1 and CDR2 sequences are SGHVS and FNYEAQ. Details on this clonotype: Its antigen remains unidentified.

Each CDR3 protein is one row after TCRdb ran MiXCR on the 5' RACE reads. The sample yields some 1,700,000 distinct CDR3 sequences, around 29% seen once. The material sequenced was cord blood. V usage is TRBV7-6 and J usage is TRBJ1-4; the D is unclear. This clonotype originated in a newborn girl in good health. The CDR3 loop reads CASSSARWGTNEKLFF. CDR3 nucleotide sequence: TGTGCCAGCAGCTCCGCCCGGTGGGGAACTAATGAAAAACTGTTTTTT.